These 18 T cell receptor beta chains were sequenced from one sample in a study of beta chain features in type 1 diabetes (dated by TCRdb to about 2018). General conclusions and limits of the study: In all four CD4+ subsets, TCRB CDR3 length was moderately but significantly shorter in type 1 diabetes patients.

These receptors lack a known antigen. To prepare the library, the immunoSEQ multiplex PCR assay was applied. The High Capacity cDNA Reverse Transcription Kit was used to reverse transcribe all of the isolated RNA, meaning that expressed TCRB transcripts were what got sequenced. This is the immuneACCESS table as TCRdb keeps it, with only in-frame sequences that have V and J called. A part of the clones is gone; compared with another copy, unresolved V genes explain less than half, and the rest is unexplained. This sample holds around 150,000 clones; about 9.3% were observed only once. More than 0.45% of the sample is held by the ten biggest clonotypes. Sequenced input: central memory CD4+ T cells from blood. All receptors come from a young man with type 1 diabetes.

The rearrangement uses TRBV7-3 and TRBJ1-2, with TRBD1 identical over 7 bases. J lost 3 bases, V lost 8 bases, and 9 bases had no gene match. Germline CDR1 is SGHTA and CDR2 is FQGTGA. This CDR3 is built from 14 residues. The CDR3 protein is CASRPGGPDYGYTF. The CDR3 bases are TGTGCCAGCCGGCCAGGGGGGCCGGACTATGGCTACACCTTC.

The CDR3 nucleotides read TGTGCCAGCAGCCCCTCCGGGACAGTCAACGAGCAGTACTTC. Its protein product is CASSPSGTVNEQYF. The gene calls are TRBV7-6 and TRBJ2-7; TRBD1 matches 7 bases. Germline CDR1 SGHVS, CDR2 FNYEAQ. V gave up 5 bases and J gave up 5 bases; unmatched junction bases: 9. There are 14 residues in the CDR3.

This clone was observed at least ten times. The genes are TRBV29-1 and TRBJ2-5; weak D call: TRBD1 (6 bases). The CDR3 totals 14 residues. V lost 6 bases and J 0 bases, leaving 14 bases between the germline ends. Per the germline V gene, CDR1 is SQVTM and CDR2 is ANQGSEA. CDR3 in DNA: TGCAGCGTCCTCGGACAGTTCAACCAAGAGACCCAGTACTTC. Its protein product is CSVLGQFNQETQYF.

V gene TRBV5-4 combines with J gene TRBJ2-3; a possible D gene is TRBD1 (6 bases). CDR1 is SGHNT, CDR2 YYREEE, per germline (reference sequence). V shed 4 bases and J shed 1 base, with 13 bases lying between them. This CDR3 contains 15 residues. The CDR3 DNA is TGTGCCAGCAGCATACAGGGCGGAGGCACAGATACGCAGTATTTT. As protein: CASSIQGGGTDTQYF.

This chain joins TRBV6-5 and TRBJ1-2; D is uncertain. Looked up from germline, CDR1 is MNHEY and CDR2 is SVGAGI. The CDR3 loop spans 15 amino acids. Trimming took 6 bases from V and 5 from J, leaving 19 bases between them. The CDR3 nucleotides are TGTGCCAGCAGGGGTTTTATCGGGGTTGGGTATGGCTACACCTTC. Protein product: CASRGFIGVGYGYTF.

The V gene is TRBV4-2, the J gene TRBJ2-2; 8 nucleotides line up with TRBD2. The V and J ends lost 4 bases and 4 bases, in that order; junction bases with no gene match: 11. CDR3 size: 17 residues. From germline, CDR1 is LGHNA and CDR2 YNFKEQ. CDR3 nucleotide sequence: TGTGCCAGCAGCCGTGGACTAGCCAGGGACTCCACCGGGGAGCTGTTTTTT. Translation: CASSRGLARDSTGELFF.

In its sample, this clone was seen a few times. The chain uses TRBV30 and TRBJ1-4, with D possibly being TRBD1 (6 bases). In germline, CDR1 is GTSNPN, CDR2 SVGIG (reference sequence). This CDR3 has 14 amino acids. V shed 0 bases and J shed 4 bases, with 9 bases lying between them. In nucleotides, the CDR3 is TGTGCCTGGAGTGTCGGACAGATTAATGAAAAACTGTTTTTT. It codes for CAWSVGQINEKLFF.

The V call is TRBV25-1, the J call TRBJ2-7; 10 bases map to TRBD1. Germline CDR1 MGHDK, CDR2 SYGVNS. The CDR3 sequence is 16 residues long. Losses at the gene ends were 4 bases for V and 7 bases for J; bases not matched to a gene: 13. Written as DNA, the CDR3 is TGTGCCAGCAGTGTTTCCGGGACAGGGGTTTTAGGGGAGCAGTACTTC. It translates to CASSVSGTGVLGEQYF.

This clone was observed a few times. The V and J genes are TRBV4-3 and TRBJ2-5; 13 positions match TRBD2. This CDR3 spans 15 amino acids. The V segment lost 4 bases and the J segment 5 bases; nucleotides outside the gene matches: 4. In germline, CDR1 is LGHNA, CDR2 YSLEER. CDR3 region: CASSLGLAGAETQYF. In nucleotides, the CDR3 is TGCGCCAGCAGCCTCGGACTAGCGGGAGCTGAGACCCAGTACTTC.

The J gene is TRBJ1-2, the V gene TRBV27; TRBD1 matches at 12 bases. The germline CDR1 and CDR2 sequences are MNHEY and SMNVEV (reference sequence). The CDR3 length is 16 residues. J gave up 8 bases and V 4 bases, and 11 bases lay outside the gene matches. In DNA, the CDR3 is TGTGCCAGCAGTTCGGGACAGGGGGCCTCTCTAAAAGGCTACACCTTC. Translated: CASSSGQGASLKGYTF.

The chain joins TRBV6-6 to TRBJ1-3; tentatively, D is TRBD1 (6 bases). Germline CDR1 reads MNHNY; CDR2 reads SVGAGI (reference sequence). The CDR3 has 13 amino acids. V was shortened by 0 bases and J by 8 bases, with 8 bases between the two germline ends. The CDR3 spells CASSYSGAYTIYF. CDR3 DNA: TGTGCCAGCAGTTACTCGGGGGCCTACACCATATATTTT.

J is TRBJ1-1 and V is TRBV7-2, with unresolved D. Germline-derived CDR1 and CDR2 are SGHTA and FQGNSA. With 0 bases removed from V and 12 bases from J, the gap between germline ends came to 8 bases. There are 11 residues in the CDR3. The CDR3 DNA follows: TGTGCCAGCAGCTTAGCGTCGACACCTTTCTTT. It yields the protein CASSLASTPFF. Full variable domain (rest looked up from reference TRBV7-2 and TRBJ1-1): GAGVSQSPSNKVTEKGKDVELRCDPISGHTALYWYRQSLGQGLEFLIYFQGNSAPDKSGLPSDRFSAERTGGSVSTLTIQRTQQEDSAVYLCASSLASTPFFGQGTRLTVV.

The genes are TRBV2 and TRBJ1-1; D is perhaps TRBD1 (6 bases). V lost 7 bases and J 5 bases, leaving 11 bases between the germline ends. Germline V lookup: CDR1 SNHLY, CDR2 FYNNEI. CDR3 size: 12 residues. CDR3 sequence: CASKRGGTEAFF. CDR3 coding DNA: TGTGCCAGCAAAAGGGGGGGGACTGAAGCTTTCTTT.

This clone was recorded a few times. This rearrangement joins TRBV7-9 to TRBJ2-3, with D hard to call. Trimming pared 5 bases from V and 1 base from J, leaving 7 bases between. The germline gives CDR1 SEHNR, CDR2 FQNEAQ (reference sequence). The CDR3 is 13 residues long. The CDR3 spells CASSPVGTDTQYF. The CDR3 DNA is TGTGCCAGCAGCCCGGTGGGCACAGATACGCAGTATTTT.

This clone was counted between two and nine times. The V gene is TRBV7-3, the J gene TRBJ2-2; TRBD2 aligns across 9 bases. The length of the CDR3 is 15 residues. V was clipped by 5 bases and J by 5 bases; unmatched bases: 6. From germline, CDR1 is SGHTA and CDR2 FQGTGA. The CDR3 nucleotides are TGTGCCAGCAGCACCGGGACTAGCCCTACCGGGGAGCTGTTTTTT. Translation gives CASSTGTSPTGELFF.

This clone was detected a few times. In the same sample, other DNA sequences code for this CDR3. The genes are TRBV18 and TRBJ2-7; 9 nucleotides align to TRBD1. Germline V gene sequence: CDR1 KGHSH, CDR2 LQKENI. The J segment lost 7 bases and the V segment lost 3 bases, leaving 4 bases of the junction unmatched. The CDR3 covers 13 residues. CDR3 sequence reads: CASSPGTGWEQYF. The CDR3 nucleotides are TGTGCCAGCTCACCCGGGACAGGGTGGGAGCAGTACTTC.

This chain connects TRBV4-3 to TRBJ2-7; 10 bases are a match to TRBD2. Losses at the gene ends were 4 bases for V and 3 bases for J; bases not matched to a gene: 6. This CDR3 region has 15 residues. Germline V gene data show CDR1 as LGHNA and CDR2 as YSLEER. CDR3 sequence: CASSLQTSGDYEQYF. The CDR3 DNA reads TGCGCCAGCAGCCTTCAAACTAGCGGGGACTACGAGCAGTACTTC.

This clone was found a few times. This chain links TRBV19 with TRBJ1-5, with 7 bases aligning to TRBD1. Per germline, CDR1 LNHDA and CDR2 SQIVND (reference sequence). V shed 3 bases, J shed 5 bases, and the junction held 13 bases outside the gene matches. The CDR3 consists of 17 residues. The DNA of the CDR3 is TGTGCCAGTAGTATCGAGGGGGCGCGGAACCCGGATCAGCCCCAGCATTTT. This gives the protein CASSIEGARNPDQPQHF.